This T cell receptor beta chain was identified in a study of regulatory T cells in long-lasting Graves disease. The study's findings and limits: Preferential use of TRBV28, TRBJ1-2 and TRBJ2-5 was seen in persistent disease.

Both iRepertoire HTBI primers and Arm-PCR of CDR3 regions were used to build the TCR beta libraries. TCRdb fed the multiplex PCR reads into MiXCR, producing one record per CDR3 protein. The sample consists of about 530,000 distinct CDR3 sequences, about 16% of them appearing once. Germline V lookup: CDR1 DFQATT, CDR2 SNEGSKA (reference sequence). This CDR3 has 13 residues. Trimming removed 3 bases from V and 1 base from J, with 7 bases in between. Described time point: newly diagnosed GD, antithyroid drugs for less than 3 months. RNA from PBMCs was the source of the TCR library. The sample holds many counts of this clonotype. Its specificity is unknown. These sequences were also reported in another study, on T cells in Graves' hyperthyroidism and ophthalmopathy. That source reports: First-round RT-PCR of the TCR CDR3 relied on the HTBI primer set.

This chain connects TRBV20-1 to TRBJ1-3; D might be TRBD1 (5 bases). The sample in question was peripheral blood mononuclear cells (PBMCs), obtained at new diagnosis, from a patient treated with antithyroid drugs. The clonotype comes from a woman between 40 and 65 years old with Graves disease. The CDR3, as DNA: TGCAGTGCTAGGGGGGAATCTGGAAACACCATATATTTT. Its protein product is CSARGESGNTIYF.